This T cell receptor beta chain was captured in a study of OX40 agonist ivuxolimab in advanced cancers. This table comes from immunoSEQ multiplex PCR, and its TCRdb copy is limited to in-frame clones, with some not included. Among around 77,000 clones, 90% to 95% were seen once, and the ten largest hold under 7.5%. CDR1 is SGHTA and CDR2 is FQGNSA in the germline V gene. V lost 1 base and J lost 6, with 10 bases in between. This CDR3 contains 14 residues. This clone has just one count. This sequence joins TRBV7-2 and TRBJ2-1; D gene unclear. The specimen was CD4+ or CD8+ T cells sorted from blood, collected in a trial of the OX40 agonist ivuxolimab. The receptor's source is an adult with an advanced solid tumor such as melanoma, head and neck, liver or kidney cancer. The CDR3 loop is CASSLEARLNEQFF. DNA of the CDR3: TGTGCCAGCAGCTTAGAGGCCAGACTCAATGAGCAGTTCTTC.